This T cell receptor beta chain was captured in a study of PD-1 blockade in classical Hodgkin lymphoma (TCRdb year 2020). About the study as a whole: Nivolumab dosing was 3 mg/kg intravenously every 2 weeks, continuing until either disease progression or unacceptable toxicity. The study used CyTOF and TCR beta sequencing to define a peripheral blood immune signature of response to PD-1 blockade in classical Hodgkin lymphoma.

This clone occurred a few times. Its antigen is unknown. There are no base qualities to consult, and no much larger clone falls within one base. The time point label, read with the paper, signifies: cycle 1 day 1 (C1D1), immediately before nivolumab initiation. All trial patients had relapsed after autologous stem cell transplantation, with cohorts A, B and C differing in prior brentuximab vedotin exposure. CD4+ T cells were purified from thawed PBMCs by magnetic negative selection with a Miltenyi CD4+ T cell isolation kit. The trial cohort was composed of over 50 patients with relapsed/refractory classical Hodgkin lymphoma, for whom complete response, partial response or progressive disease was recorded as best overall response. Single-agent nivolumab was administered to trial patients in the multi-cohort phase II CheckMate 205 trial. An independent review committee assessed best overall response by applying the 2007 International Working Group response criteria. PBMCs from the trial were collected at three points: immediately before nivolumab initiation (C1D1), and during therapy at cycle 2 day 1 and cycle 4 day 1. Peripheral blood was collected in 8 mL Vacutainer Cell Preparation Tubes, from which PBMCs were isolated by centrifugation and then cryopreserved. Purified CD4+ and CD8+ fractions were generated only in cases for which an additional PBMC sample was available. Magnetically labelled cells were removed on LS columns in a quadroMACS separator, and the flow-through was collected as the purified fraction.

V drops 3 bases and J drops 6 bases, leaving 6 bases in between. The germline V gene (reference sequence) gives CDR1 as MNHEY and CDR2 as SMNVEV. From the cysteine through the phenylalanine, the CDR3 covers 12 amino acids. Kept here is only the CDR3 DNA, which spans 36 bases and is read in frame from base 1. The Qiagen DNeasy kit was used to extract genomic DNA from unsorted PBMCs and from the negatively selected CD4+ and CD8+ fractions. Amplification of TCR beta CDR3 regions was done by immunoSEQ multiplex PCR with primers that anneal to V and J segments. A synthetic immune receptor repertoire was used to minimize amplification bias, and remaining bias was computationally removed after sequencing. The original methods were these. Custom Python scripts were used to quantify repertoire diversity as the Shannon entropy index. The unsorted, CD4+ and CD8+ repertoires were each analyzed separately, with the exception of combined analyses, where CD4+ and CD8+ sequences were merged in silico. A clone was considered expanded if an increase in frequency of at least 2-fold after treatment relative to C1D1 was found, and a pseudocount of 0.5 was applied to clones undetected at baseline. Clones with 0 or 1 copy at C1D1 were classified as singleton clones, and clones with 2 or more copies were classified as non-singleton clones. Clones expanded in unsorted samples were labelled as CD4+, CD8+ or unknown by matching protein sequences in sorted samples from the same patient. Wilcoxon tests were applied to paired samples to test diversity changes from C1D1 to C4D1. As stored in TCRdb, this immuneACCESS dataset retains in-frame rearrangements with V and J assigned. A fraction of the clones does not appear; measured against another copy, unresolved V genes explain less than half of the discrepancy, and the remainder lacks a known reason. The D gene and trimming were derived from the DNA, and the V and J assignments and clone size from that table. Recorded for this sample are over 20,000 clones; less than 90% of them occurred a single time. Roughly 1.8% of the sample rests with the top ten.

General conclusions and limits of the study: Lower diversity was observed in patients in whom nivolumab was started less than 1 year after ASCT, and these patients were excluded from later analyses so that confounding by immune reconstitution would be avoided. A significant rise by C4D1 was seen in CD4+ but not CD8+ TCR diversity (p=0.0027 vs p=0.16), with the rise being most apparent in complete responders (p=0.02). Newly diagnosed patients were reported to have lower baseline TCR diversity than healthy donors, and relapsed/refractory patients were reported to have lower baseline TCR diversity still. Trial patients with a complete response had baseline diversity similar to that of newly diagnosed patients, while partial responders and progressors had significantly lower diversity. The study was restricted to a single clinical trial cohort, and the causes of repertoire differences, possibly disease activity or prior therapy, were left undefined.

The origin of this receptor is a human donor with classical Hodgkin lymphoma. The input for sequencing was CD4+ T cells from blood, taken at baseline. The V gene is TRBV27 and the J gene is TRBJ1-5; confidence is insufficient to name the D gene. The sequence in DNA is TGTGCCAGCAGTTTCTTAGGTCAGCCCCAGCATTTT. Translated, this is CASSFLGQPQHF.